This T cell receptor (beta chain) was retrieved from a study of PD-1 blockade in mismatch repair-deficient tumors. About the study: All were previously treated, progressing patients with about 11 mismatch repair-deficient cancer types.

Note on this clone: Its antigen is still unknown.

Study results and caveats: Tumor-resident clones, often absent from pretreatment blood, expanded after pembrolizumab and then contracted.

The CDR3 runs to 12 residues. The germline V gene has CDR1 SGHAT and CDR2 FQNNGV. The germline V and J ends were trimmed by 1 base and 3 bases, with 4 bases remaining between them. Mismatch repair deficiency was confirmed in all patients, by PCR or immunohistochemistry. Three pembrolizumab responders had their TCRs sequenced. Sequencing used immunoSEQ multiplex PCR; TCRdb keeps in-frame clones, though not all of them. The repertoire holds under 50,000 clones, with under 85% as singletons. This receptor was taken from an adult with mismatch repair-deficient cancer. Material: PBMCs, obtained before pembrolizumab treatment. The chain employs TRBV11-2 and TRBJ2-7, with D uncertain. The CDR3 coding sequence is TGTGCCAGCAGCTTAGGGCTCTACGAGCAGTACTTC. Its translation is CASSLGLYEQYF.